This T cell receptor beta chain stems from a study of blood T cell repertoires in COVID-19. Study background: The United States, Italy and Spain were the sources of the acute and convalescent COVID-19 samples.

The J segment lost 7 bases and the V segment lost 5 bases, leaving 3 bases of the junction unmatched. From germline, CDR1 is SEHNR and CDR2 FQNEAQ (reference sequence). CDR3 length equals 12 residues. Original processing notes: It was from reference gene primer amplification that nucleated cell counts were estimated. The table came from immunoSEQ multiplex PCR; TCRdb's copy has only in-frame clones and leaves some out. That table furnishes V, J and clone size, whereas the DNA furnished D and trimming. The profile covers 150,000 to 200,000 clones, with roughly 85% appearing a single time and under 4% taken by the ten largest. Comment on this clone: The identical CDR3 is also encoded by other nucleotide sequences in the sample.

This receptor was obtained from a human donor with acute or convalescent COVID-19. The donor label of this sample is uncertain. The chain combines TRBV7-9 with TRBJ1-1, with 8 bases matching TRBD1. The specimen was peripheral blood. CDR3 sequence: CASSHGQGEAFF. Here the CDR3 DNA reads TGTGCCAGCAGCCACGGACAGGGTGAAGCTTTCTTT.